These 31 T cell receptor beta chains originate from one sample sequenced in a study of blood T cell repertoires in COVID-19. Using immunoSEQ multiplex PCR, the repertoire was profiled, and TCRdb retains in-frame clones only, with some absent. The sample lists 200,000 or so clones, roughly 76% occurring once. Sequencing was carried out using peripheral blood. The origin of the receptors is a woman older than 75 with COVID-19, enrolled during active disease.

J is TRBJ1-3 and V is TRBV13; 10 bases agree with TRBD1. This CDR3 has 19 residues. Per germline, CDR1 PRHDT and CDR2 FYEKMQ (reference sequence). The junction had 13 bases not matched to a gene; V was cut back by 4 bases and J by 1 base. DNA of the CDR3: TGTGCCAGCAGCTACCGGGACAGGGGAGTAATAGGTTCTGGAAACACCATATATTTT. Protein: CASSYRDRGVIGSGNTIYF.

In its sample, this clone was seen a few times. This chain joins TRBV18 and TRBJ1-1; D is undetermined. CDR1 and CDR2 from the germline V gene are KGHSH and LQKENI. The CDR3 runs to 13 residues. Between the trimmed V and J ends, which lost 6 bases and 9 bases, there was a span of 17 bases. CDR3 sequence (DNA): TGTGCCAGCTCGAGCTTTGAGGTTTTAAAAGCTTTCTTT. Amino acids: CASSSFEVLKAFF.

This chain connects TRBV27 to TRBJ1-2; D possibly corresponds to TRBD1 (6 bases). Trimming stripped 5 bases from V and 5 bases from J, with 18 bases between. Germline V lookup: CDR1 MNHEY, CDR2 SMNVEV (reference sequence). The length of the CDR3 is 15 residues. The CDR3: CASSARDTEGYGYTF. The CDR3 nucleotides read TGTGCCAGCAGTGCCCGGGACACCGAAGGGTATGGCTACACCTTC.

The DNA for the CDR3 is TGTGCCAGCAGTGCGTGGGGGGCGAACACCGGGGAGCTGTTTTTT. Protein sequence: CASSAWGANTGELFF. J is TRBJ2-2 and V is TRBV2, with D perhaps matching TRBD2 (6 bases). Trimming shortened V by 4 bases and J by 0 bases, and 9 bases separated the two germline ends. CDR1 SNHLY and CDR2 FYNNEI come from the germline V gene. This CDR3 region has 15 residues. The variable domain in full, completed from reference TRBV2 and TRBJ2-2, reads EPEVTQTPSHQVTQMGQEVILRCVPISNHLYFYWYRQILGQKVEFLVSFYNNEISEKSEIFDDQFSVERPDGSNFTLKIRSTKLEDSAMYFCASSAWGANTGELFFGEGSRLTVL.

This chain uses TRBV6-5 with TRBJ1-2; 9 bases match TRBD1. The CDR3 sequence is 14 residues long. V dropped 6 bases and J dropped 4; count of bases not matched to a gene: 6. Germline-derived CDR1 and CDR2 are MNHEY and SVGAGI. CDR3 sequence: CASSLQGATYGYTF. The CDR3 nucleotides read TGTGCCAGCAGCCTACAGGGGGCGACCTATGGCTACACCTTC.

The V and J genes are TRBV2 and TRBJ2-5; a weak D match, TRBD1 (6 bases). The CDR3 is made up of 14 amino acids. V gave up 8 bases and J gave up 2 bases, with 15 bases separating them. Germline CDR1 is SNHLY and CDR2 is FYNNEI. The CDR3 reads CASSPWDIQETQYF. The CDR3 bases are TGTGCCAGCTCTCCCTGGGACATACAAGAGACCCAGTACTTC.

V gene TRBV7-9 combines with J gene TRBJ2-3; 8 nucleotides align to TRBD2. CDR1 SEHNR and CDR2 FQNEAQ come from the germline V gene (reference sequence). The CDR3 consists of 15 residues. V was pared by 4 bases and J by 2 bases, with 5 bases of the junction left unmatched. The CDR3 sequence: CASSSGLAATDTQYF. The CDR3 DNA sequence: TGTGCCAGCAGCTCCGGACTAGCAGCCACAGATACGCAGTATTTT.

This clone was detected only a few times. The chain couples TRBV7-9 to TRBJ1-2; 7 bases line up with TRBD1. The germline V gene has CDR1 SEHNR and CDR2 FQNEAQ (reference sequence). The junction had 5 bases not matched to a gene; V was cut back by 3 bases and J by 1 base. This CDR3 has 15 amino acids. Here the CDR3 reads CASSFGQAFNYGYTF. In nucleotides, the CDR3 is TGTGCCAGCAGCTTTGGACAGGCATTTAACTATGGCTACACCTTC. Drawing the rest from reference TRBV7-9 and TRBJ1-2, the complete variable domain is DTGVSQNPRHKITKRGQNVTFRCDPISEHNRLYWYRQTLGQGPEFLTYFQNEAQLEKSRLLSDRFSAERPKGSFSTLEIQRTEQGDSAMYLCASSFGQAFNYGYTFGSGTRLTVV.

The chain employs TRBV7-8 and TRBJ1-1; 8 bases align to TRBD1. The CDR3 is 16 residues long. Trimming took 1 base from V and 2 from J; bases not matched to a gene: 6. Germline V CDR1 and CDR2: SGHVS, FQNEAQ. CDR3 bases: TGTGCCAGCAGCTTAGATGGGACAGGTTACAACACTGAAGCTTTCTTT. Its translation: CASSLDGTGYNTEAFF.

The chain is built from TRBV6-2 or TRBV6-3 and TRBJ2-7; D might be TRBD1 (5 bases). This CDR3 is 15 amino acids long. Trimming took off 6 bases at V and 1 base at J, with 16 bases between the two ends. Germline CDR1 reads MNHEY; CDR2 reads SVGEGT. In DNA form, the CDR3 reads TGTGCCAGCAGCGACAAGGGGCCCAGATCCTACGAGCAGTACTTC. Encoded protein: CASSDKGPRSYEQYF.

The rearrangement joins TRBV2 to TRBJ1-5; 8 bases fit TRBD1. The V gene's germline CDR1 is SNHLY and CDR2 FYNNEI. V lost 5 bases to trimming and J lost 6 bases; unmatched junction nucleotides: 6. The CDR3 covers 14 residues. CDR3 amino acids: CASSQTGAIQPQHF. The CDR3 DNA is TGTGCCAGCAGTCAGACAGGGGCTATTCAGCCCCAGCATTTT.

V and J are TRBV9 and TRBJ2-1; D unresolved. The CDR3 has 17 residues. Germline assignment: CDR1 SGDLS and CDR2 YYNGEE. V was cut by 0 bases and J by 5 bases, with 18 bases left in between. Written as DNA, the CDR3 is TGTGCCAGCAGCGTAGGAGGTGAGAGCGCCGTGCACAATGAGCAGTTCTTC. It codes for CASSVGGESAVHNEQFF.

V usage is TRBV28 and J usage is TRBJ1-2; D perhaps matches TRBD1 (6 bases). CDR3 length: 15 residues. The germline V and J ends were trimmed by 6 bases and 4 bases, with 18 bases remaining between them. Germline CDR1 and CDR2: MDHEN and SYDVKM. CDR3 nucleotide sequence: TGTGCCAGCAGCGATCCAACGACAGGCGCCTATGGCTACACCTTC. Its protein is CASSDPTTGAYGYTF.

DNA of the CDR3: TGTGCCACCAGCAATAAGACAAGGCAGCCATGGAGCAATCAGCCCCAGCATTTT. This sequence encodes CATSNKTRQPWSNQPQHF. The chain links TRBV24-1 to TRBJ1-5; D is uncertain. The CDR3 is 18 amino acids. Trimming stripped 7 bases from V and 1 base from J, with 22 bases between. The germline V gene encodes CDR1 KGHDR and CDR2 SFDVKD.

This chain joins TRBV7-8 and TRBJ1-5; D gene uncertain. Trimming removed 1 base at V and 5 bases at J, with 9 bases between. The germline gives CDR1 SGHVS, CDR2 FQNEAQ. The CDR3 runs 14 residues. DNA of the CDR3: TGTGCCAGCAGCTTAGGTTCCCCTCATCAGCCCCAGCATTTT. It specifies CASSLGSPHQPQHF.

V and J are TRBV24-1 and TRBJ1-3; D gene uncertain. CDR3 length equals 15 residues. Per the germline V gene, CDR1 is KGHDR and CDR2 is SFDVKD. V was trimmed by 5 bases and J by 0 bases, leaving 10 bases between them. The CDR3 DNA reads TGTGCCACCAGTGGCAGACACTCCTCTGGAAACACCATATATTTT. It encodes CATSGRHSSGNTIYF.

The chain uses TRBV28 and TRBJ1-6; unclear D gene. The CDR3 covers 13 residues. V was clipped by 3 bases and J by 7 bases, with 7 bases between them. Per the germline V gene, CDR1 is MDHEN and CDR2 is SYDVKM. The CDR3 sequence: CASSFLGNSPLHF. The CDR3 coding sequence is TGTGCCAGCAGTTTCCTCGGGAATTCACCCCTCCACTTT.

This clone was observed once. The rearrangement joins TRBV19 to TRBJ1-1, with a possible D match to TRBD1 (6 bases). The ends were cut back, 3 bases at V and 2 bases at J, with 10 bases in the middle. The germline V gene encodes CDR1 LNHDA and CDR2 SQIVND (reference sequence). The CDR3 extends over 14 amino acids. CDR3 protein: CASSIRRGNTEAFF. CDR3 coding DNA: TGTGCCAGTAGTATTCGCAGGGGAAACACTGAAGCTTTCTTT.

This chain uses TRBV27 with TRBJ1-1; D is ambiguous. Trimming took 3 bases from V and 1 from J, leaving 9 bases between them. The germline V gene has CDR1 MNHEY and CDR2 SMNVEV (reference sequence). This CDR3 region has 14 residues. The CDR3 DNA follows: TGTGCCAGCAGTTTTTTTTTCGGGAACACTGAAGCTTTCTTT. The encoded protein is CASSFFFGNTEAFF.

The chain recombines TRBV11-2 with TRBJ1-4, with D maybe TRBD1 (5 bases). This CDR3 is built from 14 residues. V was shortened by 3 bases and J by 4 bases, with 9 bases between the two germline ends. Germline values: CDR1 SGHAT, CDR2 FQNNGV. CDR3 sequence: CASSFGQLNEKLFF. The CDR3 DNA follows: TGTGCCAGCAGCTTTGGACAACTTAATGAAAAACTGTTTTTT.

This clone was counted a few times. This rearrangement joins TRBV6-5 to TRBJ1-1; 7 bases fit TRBD1. Per germline, CDR1 MNHEY and CDR2 SVGAGI. The V and J ends lost 5 bases and 4 bases, in that order; junction bases with no gene match: 4. CDR3 length: 13 residues. The CDR3, as DNA: TGTGCCAGCAGTCGGGACAGCGGCACTGAAGCTTTCTTT. Translating gives CASSRDSGTEAFF.

This clone occurred once. This chain links TRBV5-1 with TRBJ1-6; D perhaps matches TRBD1 (6 bases). V was shortened by 0 bases and J by 1 base, with 11 bases between the two germline ends. Germline CDR1 SGHRS, CDR2 YFSETQ. CDR3 size: 17 residues. The CDR3 reads CASSLGAGVSYNSPLHF. CDR3 coding DNA: TGCGCCAGCAGCTTGGGAGCAGGGGTTTCCTATAATTCACCCCTCCACTTT.

V gene TRBV5-1 combines with J gene TRBJ1-2; 7 bases are shared with TRBD1. The CDR3 contains 16 residues. The V and J ends lost 0 bases and 3 bases, in that order; junction bases with no gene match: 8. Germline V CDR1 and CDR2: SGHRS, YFSETQ. The CDR3 DNA reads TGCGCCAGCAGCTTGGGGGCAGGGGGAAATGACTATGGCTACACCTTC. Residues: CASSLGAGGNDYGYTF.

V usage is TRBV28 and J usage is TRBJ2-1; 12 nucleotides line up with TRBD2. CDR1 is MDHEN and CDR2 is SYDVKM in the germline V gene. The junction had 8 bases not matched to a gene; V was cut back by 4 bases and J by 1 base. There are 18 residues in the CDR3. The CDR3 sequence is CASSSHRLAGASYNEQFF. CDR3 sequence (DNA): TGTGCCAGCAGTTCCCACCGACTAGCGGGAGCTTCCTACAATGAGCAGTTCTTC.

The chain employs TRBV28 and TRBJ1-2, with D possibly matching TRBD1 (6 bases). V was cut by 8 bases and J by 6 bases, with 19 bases left in between. Germline assignment: CDR1 MDHEN and CDR2 SYDVKM. The CDR3 extends over 14 amino acids. The CDR3 DNA follows: TGTGCCAGCGGAGCACAACACAGGGTCCATGGCTACACCTTC. Protein product: CASGAQHRVHGYTF.

The V and J genes are TRBV11-3 and TRBJ2-7, with 9 bases fitting TRBD1. CDR3 length: 16 residues. Unmatched junction bases numbered 12, after V lost 5 bases and J lost 4 bases. CDR1 is SGHNT and CDR2 is YENEEA in the germline V gene. CDR3 coding DNA: TGTGCCAGCAGCCCATACAGGGGGCAAAGAGGTTACGAGCAGTACTTC. Amino acid sequence: CASSPYRGQRGYEQYF.

This clone was seen just once. This chain connects TRBV2 to TRBJ1-1; 8 bases are shared with TRBD1. The CDR3 is 15 residues long. V lost 5 bases and J lost 1; bases outside the gene matches: 6. Per the germline V gene, CDR1 is SNHLY and CDR2 is FYNNEI. CDR3 residues: CASSSQGAPNTEAFF. The CDR3 region has the DNA TGTGCCAGCAGTTCCCAGGGGGCGCCGAACACTGAAGCTTTCTTT.

This rearrangement joins TRBV28 to TRBJ1-4; 7 positions match TRBD1. The germline V gene encodes CDR1 MDHEN and CDR2 SYDVKM. Unmatched junction bases numbered 11, after V lost 6 bases and J lost 7 bases. The CDR3 sequence is 15 residues long. The CDR3 loop reads CASSRDRVGSEKLFF. The CDR3 DNA reads TGTGCCAGCAGCCGCGACAGGGTAGGGTCTGAAAAACTGTTTTTT.

This chain connects TRBV7-2 to TRBJ1-4; weak D call: TRBD1 (6 bases). This CDR3 spans 13 amino acids. Trimming left V 5 bases short and J 8 bases short, with 12 bases between. Germline V gene sequence: CDR1 SGHTA, CDR2 FQGNSA. The CDR3 region has the DNA TGTGCCAGCAGCCCCCGGGGACAAGAAAAACTGTTTTTT. This gives the protein CASSPRGQEKLFF.

The chain employs TRBV18 and TRBJ2-3; D is possibly TRBD1 (6 bases). This CDR3 has 14 amino acids. Germline V gene data show CDR1 as KGHSH and CDR2 as LQKENI. Deletions cut 3 bases from V and 2 bases from J, with 9 bases between. CDR3 protein: CASSPDRPTDTQYF. CDR3 sequence (DNA): TGTGCCAGCTCACCCGACAGGCCCACAGATACGCAGTATTTT.

This chain joins TRBV5-1 and TRBJ2-7; 8 bases agree with TRBD1. After removal of 4 bases from V and 2 bases from J, the junction contained 11 bases not matched to a gene. Germline CDR1 SGHRS, CDR2 YFSETQ. This CDR3 contains 16 residues. CDR3 protein: CASSLGTGTLAYEQYF. The CDR3 DNA sequence: TGCGCCAGCAGCCTCGGGACAGGTACTCTTGCCTACGAGCAGTACTTC.